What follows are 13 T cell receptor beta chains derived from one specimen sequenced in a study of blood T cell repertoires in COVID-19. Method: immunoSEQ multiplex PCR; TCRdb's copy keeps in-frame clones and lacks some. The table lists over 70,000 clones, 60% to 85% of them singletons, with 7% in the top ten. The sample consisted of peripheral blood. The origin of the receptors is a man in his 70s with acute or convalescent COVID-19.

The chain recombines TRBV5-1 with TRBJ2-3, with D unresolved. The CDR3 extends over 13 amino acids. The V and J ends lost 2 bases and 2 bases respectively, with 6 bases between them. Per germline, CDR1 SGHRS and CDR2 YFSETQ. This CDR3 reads CASSFTTTDTQYF. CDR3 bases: TGCGCCAGCAGCTTCACAACCACAGATACGCAGTATTTT.

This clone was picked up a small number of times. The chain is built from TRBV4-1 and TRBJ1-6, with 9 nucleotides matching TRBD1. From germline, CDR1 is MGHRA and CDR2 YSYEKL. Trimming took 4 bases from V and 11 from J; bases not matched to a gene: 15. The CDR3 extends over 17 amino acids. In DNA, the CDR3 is TGCGCCAGCAGCCGGGTCCCGGGACAGGGATTGTCTCCACCCCTCCACTTT. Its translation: CASSRVPGQGLSPPLHF.

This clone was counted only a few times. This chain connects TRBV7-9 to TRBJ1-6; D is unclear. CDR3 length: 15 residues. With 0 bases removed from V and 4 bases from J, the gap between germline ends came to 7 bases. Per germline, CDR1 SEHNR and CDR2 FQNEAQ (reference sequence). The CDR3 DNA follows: TGTGCCAGCAGCTTAGCGTCAGTTTATAATTCACCCCTCCACTTT. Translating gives CASSLASVYNSPLHF.

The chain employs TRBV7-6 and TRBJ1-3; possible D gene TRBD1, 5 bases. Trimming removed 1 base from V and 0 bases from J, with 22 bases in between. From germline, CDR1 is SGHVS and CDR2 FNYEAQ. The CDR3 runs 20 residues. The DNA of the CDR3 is TGTGCCAGCAGCTTAGGGGCAGAGCTGATTATTGGGGCCTCTGGAAACACCATATATTTT. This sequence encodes CASSLGAELIIGASGNTIYF.

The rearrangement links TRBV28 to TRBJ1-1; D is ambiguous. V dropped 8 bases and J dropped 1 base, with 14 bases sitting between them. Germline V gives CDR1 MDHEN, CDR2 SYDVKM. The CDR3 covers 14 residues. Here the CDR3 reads CASGLAGSNTEAFF. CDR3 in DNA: TGTGCCAGCGGCCTGGCGGGTTCGAACACTGAAGCTTTCTTT.

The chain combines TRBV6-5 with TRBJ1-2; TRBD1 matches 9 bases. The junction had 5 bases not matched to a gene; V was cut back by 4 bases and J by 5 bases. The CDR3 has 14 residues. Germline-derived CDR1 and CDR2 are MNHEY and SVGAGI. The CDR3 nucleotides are TGTGCCAGCAGTTGGACAGGGGTGGGTTATGGCTACACCTTC. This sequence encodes CASSWTGVGYGYTF.

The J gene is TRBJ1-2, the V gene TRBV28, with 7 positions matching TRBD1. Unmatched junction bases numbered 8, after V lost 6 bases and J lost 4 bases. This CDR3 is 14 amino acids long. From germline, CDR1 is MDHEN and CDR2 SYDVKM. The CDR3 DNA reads TGTGCCAGCAGAGGAGCTGGACAGGTCTATGGCTACACCTTC. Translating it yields CASRGAGQVYGYTF.

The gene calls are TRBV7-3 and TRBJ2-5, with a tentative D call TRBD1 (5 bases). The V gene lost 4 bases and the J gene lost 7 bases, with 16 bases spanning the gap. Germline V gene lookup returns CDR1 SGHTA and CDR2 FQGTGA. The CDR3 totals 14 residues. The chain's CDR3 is CASSWGPADVTQYF. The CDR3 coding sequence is TGTGCCAGCAGCTGGGGCCCGGCAGATGTGACCCAGTACTTC.

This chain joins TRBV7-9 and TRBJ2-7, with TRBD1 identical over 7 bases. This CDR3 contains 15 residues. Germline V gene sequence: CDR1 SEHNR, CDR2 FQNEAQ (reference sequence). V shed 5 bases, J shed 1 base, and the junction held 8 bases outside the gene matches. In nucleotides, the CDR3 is TGTGCCAGCAGCGGTAACAGGGGCGCATCCTACGAGCAGTACGTC. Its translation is CASSGNRGASYEQYV.

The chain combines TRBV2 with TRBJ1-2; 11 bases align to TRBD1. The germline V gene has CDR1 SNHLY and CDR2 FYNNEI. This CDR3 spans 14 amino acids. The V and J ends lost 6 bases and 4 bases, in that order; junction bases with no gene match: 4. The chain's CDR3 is CASRTGTGGYGYTF. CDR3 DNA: TGTGCCAGCAGAACCGGGACAGGGGGCTATGGCTACACCTTC.

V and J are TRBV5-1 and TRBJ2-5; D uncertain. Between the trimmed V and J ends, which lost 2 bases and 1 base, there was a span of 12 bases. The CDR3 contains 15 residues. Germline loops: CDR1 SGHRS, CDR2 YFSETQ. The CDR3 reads CASSLGDAVQETQYF. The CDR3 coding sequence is TGCGCCAGCAGCTTAGGAGACGCGGTCCAAGAGACCCAGTACTTC.

The CDR3 region is CASSQDRGADWAGYTF. The CDR3, as DNA: TGCGCCAGCAGCCAAGATCGCGGGGCAGACTGGGCCGGCTACACCTTC. This rearrangement joins TRBV4-1 to TRBJ1-2, with D perhaps matching TRBD1 (5 bases). Germline V gene data show CDR1 as MGHRA and CDR2 as YSYEKL. The CDR3 totals 16 residues. With 0 bases removed from V and 8 bases from J, the gap between germline ends came to 19 bases.

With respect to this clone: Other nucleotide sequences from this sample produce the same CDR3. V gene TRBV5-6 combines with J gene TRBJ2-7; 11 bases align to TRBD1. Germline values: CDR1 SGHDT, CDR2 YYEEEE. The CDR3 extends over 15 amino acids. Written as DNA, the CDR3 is TGTGCCAGCAGCTTAAGGACAGGGGGCCAGGGCGAGCAGTATGTC. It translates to CASSLRTGGQGEQYV.